The clone carrying this TCR beta chain showed up just a few times. This sample stems from a study of blood T cells in healthy people across ages. A second roughly 6 to 12 cycle PCR used barcoded and J-beta primers. Through a template-switch adaptor with 12 random nucleotides, each cDNA molecule received a tag. TCRdb reprocessed the 5' RACE reads via MiXCR and lists one record per CDR3 protein. The repertoire holds about 620,000 distinct CDR3 sequences, with more than 20% as singletons. The receptor was derived from a man in his 70s in good health. Sequencing was performed on blood.

The CDR3 DNA follows: TGTGCCAGCAGCAACGACAGGCGGGAGGAAAAACTGTTTTTT. As protein: CASSNDRREEKLFF. The chain combines TRBV7-8 with TRBJ1-4, with D possibly being TRBD1 (6 bases). CDR1 is SGHVS, CDR2 FQNEAQ, per germline. The ends were cut back, 5 bases at V and 8 bases at J, with 15 bases in the middle. The CDR3 is made up of 14 amino acids.